The TCR beta chain described here comes from a study of cytomegalovirus exposure and HLA in healthy donors. The CDR3 loop spans 15 amino acids. With V trimmed by 6 bases and J by 5 bases, 6 bases remained unmatched. The germline CDR1 and CDR2 sequences are MDHEN and SYDVKM. The repertoire was sequenced with immunoSEQ multiplex PCR; TCRdb's copy has only in-frame clones and lacks some. The sample lists 150,000 or so clones, approximately 94% occurring once. This TCR derives from a man in his late teens or twenties in good health and CMV-seropositive. Sequencing input: PBMCs. The chain combines TRBV28 with TRBJ2-1; 11 nucleotides agree with TRBD1. The CDR3 nucleotides read TGTGCCAGCAGATCCGGGACAGGGGGGCACAATGAGCAGTTCTTC. This codes for CASRSGTGGHNEQFF.